The T cell receptor beta chain described here comes from a study of blood T cell repertoires in COVID-19. Turning to the study itself: COVID-19 samples, acute and convalescent, were from the United States, Italy and Spain. The analysed material was cDNA or gDNA that came from T cells, B-cell-depleted T cells, or PBMCs.

Trimming took 5 bases from V and 0 from J, leaving 10 bases between them. CDR1 is SGHTA and CDR2 is FQGNSA in the germline V gene. The CDR3 length is 14 residues. As processed by the authors: From reference gene primer amplification, estimates of nucleated cell counts were derived. Data came from immunoSEQ multiplex PCR; TCRdb stores just in-frame clones and leaves some out. The V and J calls and clone size come from that table; D and trimming were worked out from the DNA. The sample lists about 100,000 clones; approximately 81% were seen once. This chain uses TRBV7-2 with TRBJ2-5; tentative D call: TRBD1 (6 bases). This clonotype was obtained from a human donor in a cohort sampled during active COVID-19. Material for sequencing was peripheral blood. Written as DNA, the CDR3 is TGTGCCAGCAGCCCCGACAGGTACCAAGAGACCCAGTACTTC. It is translated as CASSPDRYQETQYF.